This TCR beta chain was found in a study of beta chain features in type 1 diabetes. Across the whole study: Analysis included around 100 million sorted cells drawn from all samples.

The CDR3 has 15 residues. V lost 5 bases, J lost 5 bases, and 19 bases lay in between. Looked up from germline, CDR1 is SGHTA and CDR2 is FQGNSA. TCRB transcripts that were expressed got sequenced, as all of the isolated RNA had been reverse transcribed. The assay was immunoSEQ multiplex PCR, and TCRdb's table has in-frame clones only and misses some. The sample includes 200,000 to 300,000 clones, roughly 22% of them seen just once. As for this clone: The antigen is undetermined.

Study-wide results and limits: Any HLA type influence on TCRB rearrangement was left unresolved here. The study found moderately but significantly shorter TCRB CDR3s in all four CD4+ subsets of Type 1 diabetes patients. Sampled from patients, naive, central memory and Treg TCRB repertoires appeared more similar than those sampled from healthy donors.

The J gene is TRBJ2-7, the V gene TRBV7-2; D possibly corresponds to TRBD1 (6 bases). The receptor was derived from a woman aged 40 to 50 with type 1 diabetes. The sequenced sample consisted of naive CD4+ T cells from blood. The CDR3 DNA reads as TGTGCCAGCAGCCCCGAGGCAGGGGCGGTGAACGAGCAGTACTTC. This sequence encodes CASSPEAGAVNEQYF.